This record looks at one TCR beta chain sequence and its context. The sample comes from a study of CD8+ T cells in alopecia areata. Following extraction, RNA underwent reverse transcription to cDNA, which served as the sequencing template. Repertoires were generated with immunoSEQ multiplex PCR, while TCRdb's copy carries only in-frame clones and drops some. The sample yields 90,000 to 120,000 clones, 84% seen once. The treatment: oral pan-JAK inhibitor, 5-10 mg twice daily. Peripheral blood samples and lesional scalp punch biopsies were obtained from alopecia areata patients. The TCR sequence derives from a human donor with alopecia areata. The sequencing here drew on CD8+ T cells sorted from blood, taken at week 24, from a patient treated with tofacitinib.

CDR3 nucleotide sequence: TGTGCCAGCAGCCCCCCCAGGGGATACGGCTACGAGCAGTACTTC. Translated, it gives CASSPPRGYGYEQYF. The chain joins TRBV7-9 to TRBJ2-5, with D possibly matching TRBD1 (6 bases). The DNA end is more similar to TRBJ2-7, so the J call may be wrong. CDR3 size: 15 residues. Germline V gene data show CDR1 as SEHNR and CDR2 as FQNEAQ (reference sequence).